This T cell receptor beta chain appears in the sequencing data of a study of T cells in Graves' hyperthyroidism and ophthalmopathy. Study overall: Blood was drawn when the patient was first diagnosed and still untreated. Findings and caveats of the study: A 13 V-J signature model discriminated ophthalmopathy versus stable hyperthyroidism.

Worth noting for this clonotype: What it recognizes is unknown.

V was cut by 5 bases and J by 6 bases, with 20 bases left in between. Germline V lookup: CDR1 SGHVS, CDR2 FNYEAQ. The CDR3 contains 15 residues. Using RNA transcripts as the source, TCR beta CDR3 regions were amplified. RT-PCR in the first round (using the HTBI primer set) targeted the TCR CDR3. From the multiplex PCR reads, TCRdb called clonotypes with MiXCR, one entry per CDR3 protein. In the table there are hundreds of thousands of distinct CDR3 sequences, roughly 15% of which are singletons. Based on clinical symptoms, serum thyroxine and TRAb, thyroid ultrasound and orbital computed tomography, diagnoses were reached.

The gene calls are TRBV7-6 and TRBJ2-7; D might be TRBD1 (6 bases). The receptor was isolated from a woman aged 18-29 years with Graves' ophthalmopathy. Sequenced sample: blood. The chain's CDR3 is CASSPRSLGAGEQYF. CDR3 sequence (DNA): TGTGCCAGCAGCCCCCGGAGCCTGGGGGCGGGCGAGCAGTACTTC.